The 5 T cell receptor beta chains below were found in one sample sequenced in a study of blood T cell repertoires in COVID-19. Sequenced by immunoSEQ multiplex PCR; TCRdb stores in-frame clones only, minus some. Among 200,000 or so clones, approximately 80% were seen once, and the ten largest hold 1.3%. Material for sequencing was PBMCs or T cells enriched from blood (not recorded which). These TCRs come from a middle-aged woman with acute COVID-19.

This chain links TRBV19 with TRBJ1-2; D is perhaps TRBD1 (6 bases). CDR1 LNHDA and CDR2 SQIVND come from the germline V gene (reference sequence). V was shortened by 4 bases and J by 0 bases, with 15 bases between the two germline ends. The CDR3 runs 16 residues. CDR3 residues: CASSKLDSSTNYGYTF. The CDR3 DNA follows: TGTGCCAGTAGTAAACTGGACAGCTCTACTAACTATGGCTACACCTTC.

V and J are TRBV19 and TRBJ1-5; possibly TRBD1 for D (6 bases). CDR3 size: 16 residues. Between the trimmed V and J ends, which lost 8 bases and 2 bases, there was a span of 19 bases. Germline CDR1 reads LNHDA; CDR2 reads SQIVND (reference sequence). Here the CDR3 reads CASYPGTRGGNQPQHF. CDR3 DNA: TGTGCCAGTTATCCCGGGACAAGGGGAGGCAATCAGCCCCAGCATTTT.

Turning to this clone: Other DNA sequences in the sample encode the same CDR3. The V gene is TRBV4-3, the J gene TRBJ1-1; possibly TRBD1 for D (6 bases). V lost 4 bases to trimming and J lost 0 bases, with 9 bases between them. This CDR3 region has 14 residues. Germline V lookup: CDR1 LGHNA, CDR2 YSLEER. CDR3: CASSPGQLNTEAFF. The CDR3 DNA reads as TGCGCCAGCAGCCCAGGACAGTTGAACACTGAAGCTTTCTTT.

The chain links TRBV27 to TRBJ2-7; tentatively, D is TRBD2 (5 bases). Germline V lookup: CDR1 MNHEY, CDR2 SMNVEV (reference sequence). Deletions cut 2 bases from V and 4 bases from J, with 9 bases between. CDR3 length: 13 amino acids. In nucleotides, the CDR3 is TGTGCCAGCAGTTTAGGACCGGGGTACGAGCAGTACTTC. Residues: CASSLGPGYEQYF.

This chain joins TRBV27 and TRBJ1-2; TRBD1 matches 7 bases. Germline V lookup: CDR1 MNHEY, CDR2 SMNVEV (reference sequence). V lost 10 bases, J lost 8 bases, and 16 bases stayed unmatched. The CDR3 is 14 residues long. CDR3 amino acids: CATKTAGGVEGYTF. CDR3 coding DNA: TGTGCCACCAAAACGGCAGGGGGAGTGGAGGGCTACACCTTC.